This TCR beta chain was recorded in a study of PD-1 blockade in classical Hodgkin lymphoma. J lost 4 bases, V lost 7 bases, and 8 bases had no gene match. The germline V gene encodes CDR1 SGHTA and CDR2 FQGNSA. The CDR3 is made up of 14 amino acids. The sample's time point: cycle 4 day 1 (C4D1), after 5 to 7 weeks of nivolumab. Exposure to brentuximab vedotin varied, and each patient had relapsed following autologous stem cell transplantation. Magnetic depletion of unwanted cells isolated CD4+ T cells from thawed PBMCs. The method was immunoSEQ multiplex PCR; TCRdb's version includes in-frame clones alone and lacks a portion of them. This table holds around 25,000 clones, 75% to 90% found once.

The input for sequencing was CD4+ T cells from blood, taken before the fourth cycle of nivolumab. The gene calls are TRBV7-2 and TRBJ1-2, with TRBD1 matching over 8 bases. The receptor was derived from a human donor with classical Hodgkin lymphoma. The CDR3 bases are TGTGCCAGCACTATGGGACAGGAGTTCTATGGCTACACCTTC. Encoded protein: CASTMGQEFYGYTF.